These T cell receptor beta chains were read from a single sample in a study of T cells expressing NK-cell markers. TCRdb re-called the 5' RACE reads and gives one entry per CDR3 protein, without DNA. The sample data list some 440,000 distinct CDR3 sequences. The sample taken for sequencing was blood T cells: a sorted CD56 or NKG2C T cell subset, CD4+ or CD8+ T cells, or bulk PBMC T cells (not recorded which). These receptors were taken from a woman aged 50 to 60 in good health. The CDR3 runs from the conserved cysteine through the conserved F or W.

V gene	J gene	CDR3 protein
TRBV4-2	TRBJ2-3	CASSQTSGTDTQYF
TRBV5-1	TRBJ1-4	CASSLAEENEKLFF
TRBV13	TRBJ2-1	CASRRVGRHNEQFF
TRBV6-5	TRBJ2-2	CAISNDRKYTGELFF
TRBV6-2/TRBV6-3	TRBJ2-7	CASSYSSLGLTYEQYF
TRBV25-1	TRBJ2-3	CASSEYTWGGPRKADTQYF
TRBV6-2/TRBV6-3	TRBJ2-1	CASNLPGTGGDEQFF
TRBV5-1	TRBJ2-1	CASSSRSVSGVRGNEQFF
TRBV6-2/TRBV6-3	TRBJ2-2	CASRLTGARNTGELFF
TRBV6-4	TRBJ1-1	CASSDSFEGKNTEAFF
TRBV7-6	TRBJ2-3	CASSLVERDTQYF
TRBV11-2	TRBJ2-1	CASSSTSGRVNEQFF
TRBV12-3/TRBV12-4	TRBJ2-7	CASSELQGGLYEQYF
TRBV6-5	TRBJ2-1	CASRETSGNEQFF
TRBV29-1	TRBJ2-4	CSVRITENIQYF
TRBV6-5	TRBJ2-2	CASSSSVRRYTGELFF
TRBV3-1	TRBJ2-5	CASSPLAGPRETQYF
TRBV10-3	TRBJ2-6	CAISRSQPNVLTF
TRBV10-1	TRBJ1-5	CASSRVGNQPQHF
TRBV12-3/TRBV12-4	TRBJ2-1	CASSFSALAGEIVEQFF
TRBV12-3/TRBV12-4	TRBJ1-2	CASSRPMGGGYTF
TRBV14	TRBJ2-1	CASSPLAGGPRFEQFF
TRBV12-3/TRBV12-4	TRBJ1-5	CASSPDRRWGPQHF
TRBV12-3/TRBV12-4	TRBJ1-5	CASSLRSLGGLAQHF
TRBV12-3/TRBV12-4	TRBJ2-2	CASKLAGLFTGELFF
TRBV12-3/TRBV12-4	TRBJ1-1	CASSGGRTPYGYTEAFF
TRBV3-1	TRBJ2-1	CASSRRELSYNEQFF
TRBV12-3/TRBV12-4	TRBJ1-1	CASSHAAGAFF
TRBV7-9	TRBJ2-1	CASSFIPGLAGVGNEQFF
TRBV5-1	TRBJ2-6	CASSTRTSGRPRTGANVLTF
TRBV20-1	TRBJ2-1	CSARRSTTVQFF
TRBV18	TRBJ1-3	CASSEQGPNFSSGNTIYF
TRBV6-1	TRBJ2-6	CATTPDPGANVLTF
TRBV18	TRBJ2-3	CASSPSLAALTDTQYF
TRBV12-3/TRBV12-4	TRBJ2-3	CATNQGGGTDTQYF
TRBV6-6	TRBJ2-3	CASSYMGLAGSTDTQYF
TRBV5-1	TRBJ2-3	CASRRGSSRTDTQYF
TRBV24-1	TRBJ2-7	CATSDTARHEQYF
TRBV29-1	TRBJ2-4	CSGRTTAKNIQYF
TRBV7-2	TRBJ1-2	CASRPRDRRGYTF
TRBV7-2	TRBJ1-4	CASSWGQINEKLFF
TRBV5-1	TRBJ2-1	CASKDRSSYNEQFF
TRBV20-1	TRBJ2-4	CSASGALAKNIQYF
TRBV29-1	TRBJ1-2	CSVGATVYGYTF
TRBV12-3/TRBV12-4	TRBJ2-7	CASSPVTYEQYF
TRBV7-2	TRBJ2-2	CASSPLAEWGELFF
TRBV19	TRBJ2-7	CASSMQRSSHEQYF
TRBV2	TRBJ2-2	CASTSDSLTGELFF
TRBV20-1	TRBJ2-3	CSALLGAATDTQYF
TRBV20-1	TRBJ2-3	CSLLDDFGGRAVDTQYF
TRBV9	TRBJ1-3	CASSVGPSAGNTIYF
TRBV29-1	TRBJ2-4	CSVEGTIAKNIQYF
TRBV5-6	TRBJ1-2	CASSRSRSHYGYTF
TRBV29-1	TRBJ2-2	CSVGDRWPGELFF